The clone carrying this T cell receptor beta chain appeared a few times. What it binds is not known. The sample originates from a study of blood T cells in healthy people across ages. Overall study results and limits: Diversity of TCR beta per million T cells declined in a roughly linear way with age. When one million T cells were used, diversity estimates were thought to be underestimates. Long-lived donors carried more naive CD4+ cells and greater diversity than aged donors.

With a J-beta primer mix and a sample-barcoded 5' primer, a second PCR ran about 7 to 12 cycles. Each cDNA molecule received a tag from a template-switch adaptor that had 12 random nucleotides. TCRdb passed the 5' RACE reads through MiXCR, listing each CDR3 protein once. Seen here are some 860,000 distinct CDR3 sequences, more than 50% observed once, and the top ten hold around a quarter. The clonotype was recovered from a man in his forties in good health. What was sequenced was blood.

This chain's CDR3 is CASTNLVTGDYGYTF. In DNA form, the CDR3 reads TGTGCCAGCACTAACTTAGTAACAGGCGATTATGGCTACACCTTC. This chain connects TRBV6-6 to TRBJ1-2, with a possible D match to TRBD1 (5 bases). The germline V gene encodes CDR1 MNHNY and CDR2 SVGAGI (reference sequence). The CDR3 has 15 amino acids. The V end was cut by 7 bases, the J end by 5 bases, with 20 bases between.